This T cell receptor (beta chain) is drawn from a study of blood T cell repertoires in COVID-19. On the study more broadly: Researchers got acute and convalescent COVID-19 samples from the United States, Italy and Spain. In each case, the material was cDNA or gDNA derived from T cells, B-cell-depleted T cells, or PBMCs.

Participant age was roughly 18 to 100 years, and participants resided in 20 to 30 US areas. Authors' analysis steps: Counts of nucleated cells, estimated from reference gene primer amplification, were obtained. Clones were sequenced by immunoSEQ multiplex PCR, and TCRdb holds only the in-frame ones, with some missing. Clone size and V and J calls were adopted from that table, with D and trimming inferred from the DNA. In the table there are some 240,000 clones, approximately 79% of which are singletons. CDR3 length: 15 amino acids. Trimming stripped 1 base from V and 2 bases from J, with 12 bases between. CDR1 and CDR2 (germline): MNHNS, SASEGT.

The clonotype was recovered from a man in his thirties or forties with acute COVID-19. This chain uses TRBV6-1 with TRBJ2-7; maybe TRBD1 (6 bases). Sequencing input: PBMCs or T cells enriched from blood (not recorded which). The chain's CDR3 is CASSEVGRGPYEQYV. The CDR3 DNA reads TGTGCCAGCAGTGAAGTAGGCAGGGGCCCCTACGAGCAGTACGTC.